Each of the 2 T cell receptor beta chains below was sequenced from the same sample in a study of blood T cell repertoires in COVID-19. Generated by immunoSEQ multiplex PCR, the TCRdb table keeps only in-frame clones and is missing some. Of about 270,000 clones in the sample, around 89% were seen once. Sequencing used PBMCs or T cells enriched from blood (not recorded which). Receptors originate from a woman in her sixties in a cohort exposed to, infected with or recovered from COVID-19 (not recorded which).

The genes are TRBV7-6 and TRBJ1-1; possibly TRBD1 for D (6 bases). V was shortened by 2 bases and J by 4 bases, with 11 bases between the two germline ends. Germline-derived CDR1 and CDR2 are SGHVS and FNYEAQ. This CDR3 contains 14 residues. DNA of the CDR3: TGTGCCAGCAGCTTAACCAGGGGCGCCACTGAAGCTTTCTTT. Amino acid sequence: CASSLTRGATEAFF.

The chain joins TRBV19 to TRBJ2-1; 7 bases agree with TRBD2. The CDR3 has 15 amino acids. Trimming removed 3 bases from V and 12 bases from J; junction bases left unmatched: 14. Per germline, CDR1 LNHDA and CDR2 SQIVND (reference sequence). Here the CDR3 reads CASSIPGLGGFGQFF. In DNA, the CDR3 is TGTGCCAGTAGTATCCCCGGACTAGGCGGTTTTGGGCAGTTCTTC.